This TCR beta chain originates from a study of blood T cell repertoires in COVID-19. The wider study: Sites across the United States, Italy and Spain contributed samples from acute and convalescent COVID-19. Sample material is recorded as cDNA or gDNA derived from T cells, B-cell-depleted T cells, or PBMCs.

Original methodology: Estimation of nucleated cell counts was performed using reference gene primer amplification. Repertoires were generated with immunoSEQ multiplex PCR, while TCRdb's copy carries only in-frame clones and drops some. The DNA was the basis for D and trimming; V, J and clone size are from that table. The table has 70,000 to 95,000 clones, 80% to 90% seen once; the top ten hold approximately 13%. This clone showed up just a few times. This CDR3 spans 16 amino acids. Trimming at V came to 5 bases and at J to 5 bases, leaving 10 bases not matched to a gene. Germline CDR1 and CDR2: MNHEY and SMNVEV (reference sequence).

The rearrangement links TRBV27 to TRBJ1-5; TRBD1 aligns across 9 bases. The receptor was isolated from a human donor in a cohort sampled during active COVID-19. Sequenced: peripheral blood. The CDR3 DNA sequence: TGTGCCAGCAGTCCCCTGGACAGGGGCGCCCATCAGCCCCAGCATTTT. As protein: CASSPLDRGAHQPQHF.